These 27 T cell receptor beta chains share one sample of origin, sequenced in a study of shared clonotypes between healthy human individuals. The repertoire was sequenced with immunoSEQ multiplex PCR; TCRdb's copy has only in-frame clones and lacks some. The sample consists of about 2.1 million clones, just over 90% of them appearing once. Only CD45RO-negative cells positively selected for CCR7 counted as naive CD8 cells, so terminally differentiated effector memory CD45RA+ cells were excluded. The sequenced material came from naive CD8+ T cells from PBMCs. The receptors were gathered from a man between 18 and 29 years old in good health. Some clones in this sample may be carry-over from other donors' samples.

The V and J genes are TRBV28 and TRBJ1-4; the D gene is possibly TRBD1 (5 bases). V gave up 2 bases and J gave up 8 bases, with 18 bases separating them. The CDR3 is 16 amino acids. Per the germline V gene, CDR1 is MDHEN and CDR2 is SYDVKM. The CDR3 spells CASSLTGLGEGEKLFF. The CDR3, as DNA: TGTGCCAGCAGTTTAACGGGACTTGGGGAAGGAGAAAAACTGTTTTTT.

The rearrangement joins TRBV14 to TRBJ2-7; the D is unclear. V was trimmed by 0 bases and J by 2 bases, leaving 17 bases between them. The CDR3 extends over 17 amino acids. Germline V gene sequence: CDR1 SGHDN, CDR2 FVKESK. CDR3 sequence: CASSQDFGPTVAYEQYF. In DNA form, the CDR3 reads TGTGCCAGCAGCCAAGATTTCGGGCCGACTGTGGCCTACGAGCAGTACTTC.

The sample holds a few counts of this clone. The chain links TRBV27 to TRBJ1-1; 8 positions agree with TRBD1. The V gene's germline CDR1 is MNHEY and CDR2 SMNVEV (reference sequence). The CDR3 has 13 amino acids. The V and J ends lost 4 bases and 4 bases, in that order; junction bases with no gene match: 2. CDR3 residues: CASSSTGATEAFF. The CDR3 DNA follows: TGTGCCAGCAGTTCGACAGGGGCCACTGAAGCTTTCTTT.

The chain joins TRBV5-4 to TRBJ2-5; maybe TRBD1 (6 bases). The CDR3 runs to 14 residues. Deletions cut 3 bases from V and 1 base from J, with 10 bases between. Germline V lookup: CDR1 SGHNT, CDR2 YYREEE (reference sequence). The CDR3 spells CASSSRDIQETQYF. The CDR3 DNA is TGTGCCAGCAGCTCAAGGGACATCCAAGAGACCCAGTACTTC.

This chain links TRBV5-1 with TRBJ2-1; no clear D gene. Trimming took off 4 bases at V and 9 bases at J, with 11 bases between the two ends. There are 12 residues in the CDR3. The V gene's germline CDR1 is SGHRS and CDR2 YFSETQ. Here the CDR3 reads CASSHIGLEQFF. The CDR3 DNA is TGCGCCAGCAGCCACATAGGGCTTGAGCAGTTCTTC.

This chain connects TRBV5-4 to TRBJ1-1, with a weak D call TRBD1 (6 bases). Trimming pared 4 bases from V and 0 bases from J, leaving 10 bases between. The CDR3 length is 14 residues. Germline CDR1 and CDR2: SGHNT and YYREEE (reference sequence). The CDR3: CASSPWTVNTEAFF. CDR3 sequence (DNA): TGTGCCAGCAGCCCCTGGACAGTGAACACTGAAGCTTTCTTT.

V gene TRBV27 combines with J gene TRBJ1-4, with unresolved D. Germline loops: CDR1 MNHEY, CDR2 SMNVEV (reference sequence). This CDR3 spans 14 amino acids. With 8 bases removed from V and 0 bases from J, the gap between germline ends came to 10 bases. The CDR3 DNA sequence: TGTGCCAGCTCGATCGGTGCAACTAATGAAAAACTGTTTTTT. Translating it yields CASSIGATNEKLFF.

This sequence joins TRBV25-1 and TRBJ2-7; 8 nucleotides match TRBD2. This CDR3 is built from 15 residues. Trimming took 5 bases from V and 2 from J; bases not matched to a gene: 8. CDR1 and CDR2 from the germline V gene are MGHDK and SYGVNS. In DNA, the CDR3 is TGTGCCAGCAGTAGGACTAGCCCAATGCCCTACGAGCAGTACTTC. Translation gives CASSRTSPMPYEQYF.

This rearrangement joins TRBV9 to TRBJ2-7, with 7 bases matching TRBD2. V trimming: 0 bases; J trimming: 7 bases; junction bases outside the gene matches: 4. This CDR3 is 13 amino acids long. Germline CDR1 SGDLS, CDR2 YYNGEE. In nucleotides, the CDR3 is TGTGCCAGCAGCGTAGTCACAGCGGGAGAGCAGTACTTC. It encodes CASSVVTAGEQYF.

V and J are TRBV7-6 and TRBJ2-1; either TRBD1 or TRBD2 may fit D (5 bases each). This CDR3 region has 13 residues. Germline V gene sequence: CDR1 SGHVS, CDR2 FNYEAQ. The V gene lost 5 bases and the J gene lost 7 bases, with 12 bases spanning the gap. The CDR3 here is CASSLGAGNEQFF. CDR3 nucleotides: TGTGCCAGCAGCCTCGGGGCTGGGAATGAGCAGTTCTTC.

The chain combines TRBV5-1 with TRBJ2-1; TRBD2 agrees at 9 bases. V was clipped by 0 bases and J by 6 bases; unmatched bases: 13. Germline CDR1 and CDR2: SGHRS and YFSETQ. The CDR3 length is 18 residues. CDR3: CASSLVYSREGGGNEQFF. CDR3 bases: TGCGCCAGCAGCTTGGTATATTCGCGGGAGGGAGGTGGCAATGAGCAGTTCTTC.

The genes are TRBV5-1 and TRBJ2-1; 7 positions match TRBD2. The J segment lost 2 bases and the V segment lost 7 bases, leaving 12 bases of the junction unmatched. Germline CDR1 reads SGHRS; CDR2 reads YFSETQ. The CDR3 has 16 amino acids. The CDR3 region is CASALLARGPYNEQFF. The DNA for the CDR3 is TGCGCCAGCGCCTTACTAGCGAGGGGCCCCTACAATGAGCAGTTCTTC.

This clone was recorded once. The J gene is TRBJ1-2, the V gene TRBV7-2; 10 positions match TRBD1. J was trimmed by 0 bases and V by 4 bases; bases with no gene match: 8. CDR3 length: 17 amino acids. Per germline, CDR1 SGHTA and CDR2 FQGNSA. The CDR3: CASSSRDRGRANYGYTF. The CDR3, as DNA: TGTGCCAGCAGCTCCCGGGACAGGGGTCGAGCTAACTATGGCTACACCTTC.

The chain is built from TRBV5-4 and TRBJ2-2; D not resolved. The CDR3 runs 13 residues. Between the trimmed V and J ends, which lost 0 bases and 8 bases, there was a span of 8 bases. Germline V gene data show CDR1 as SGHNT and CDR2 as YYREEE (reference sequence). CDR3 residues: CASSLGGVGELFF. CDR3 DNA: TGTGCCAGCAGCTTGGGCGGAGTAGGGGAGCTGTTTTTT.

In the case of this clone: This specimen includes other DNA sequences encoding the same CDR3. The rearrangement uses TRBV9 and TRBJ2-1; 7 positions agree with TRBD2. The CDR3 sequence is 16 residues long. The trim removed 4 bases at V and 0 bases at J, leaving 7 bases unmatched. Germline CDR1 is SGDLS and CDR2 is YYNGEE. CDR3 DNA: TGTGCCAGCAGCCCCCCTAGCGGTAGCTCCTACAATGAGCAGTTCTTC. Translated, it gives CASSPPSGSSYNEQFF.

The rearrangement links TRBV5-1 to TRBJ2-7; D is unresolved. V lost 5 bases and J lost 2, with 11 bases in between. Germline CDR1 is SGHRS and CDR2 is YFSETQ. The length of the CDR3 is 13 residues. Here the CDR3 DNA reads TGCGCCAGCAGACCTGACCCCACCTACGAGCAGTACTTC. Amino acids: CASRPDPTYEQYF.

The V call is TRBV28, the J call TRBJ2-1, with 7 bases aligning to TRBD2. CDR1 is MDHEN, CDR2 SYDVKM, per germline. The junction had 18 bases not matched to a gene; V was cut back by 6 bases and J by 7 bases. This CDR3 has 17 residues. The CDR3 protein is CASRLMAGGDRRNEQFF. CDR3 in DNA: TGTGCCAGCAGACTTATGGCTGGGGGGGATAGACGGAATGAGCAGTTCTTC. Variable domain in full (rest from reference TRBV28 and TRBJ2-1): DVKVTQSSRYLVKRTGEKVFLECVQDMDHENMFWYRQDPGLGLRLIYFSYDVKMKEKGDIPEGYSVSREKKERFSLILESASTNQTSMYLCASRLMAGGDRRNEQFFGPGTRLTVL.

V gene TRBV4-3 combines with J gene TRBJ2-1; D gene unclear. The CDR3 runs 14 residues. Germline values: CDR1 LGHNA, CDR2 YSLEER. The V and J ends lost 3 bases and 0 bases respectively, with 6 bases between them. DNA for the CDR3: TGCGCCAGCAGCCACAGGAGCTCCTACAATGAGCAGTTCTTC. Translating it yields CASSHRSSYNEQFF.

The J gene is TRBJ2-5, the V gene TRBV2; D unclear. The CDR3 covers 17 residues. Trimming stripped 1 base from V and 2 bases from J, with 17 bases between. The germline V gene has CDR1 SNHLY and CDR2 FYNNEI. The CDR3 is CASSEDGMAVNQETQYF. DNA for the CDR3: TGTGCCAGCAGTGAAGACGGTATGGCGGTGAATCAAGAGACCCAGTACTTC.

The CDR3 loop is CAISELLAGGPDEQFF. The CDR3, as DNA: TGTGCCATCAGTGAGCTACTAGCGGGAGGTCCAGATGAGCAGTTCTTC. The chain recombines TRBV10-3 with TRBJ2-1, with 12 bases identical to TRBD2. The CDR3 has 16 amino acids. Trimming at V came to 2 bases and at J to 8 bases, leaving 7 bases not matched to a gene. Germline V CDR1 and CDR2: ENHRY, SYGVKD.

The chain recombines TRBV9 with TRBJ1-2, with unresolved D. CDR1 SGDLS and CDR2 YYNGEE come from the germline V gene. The CDR3 contains 15 residues. The V gene lost 0 bases and the J gene lost 4 bases, with 13 bases spanning the gap. The CDR3 nucleotides are TGTGCCAGCAGCGTAGGGTCCCGGGGAGGCTATGGCTACACCTTC. It translates to CASSVGSRGGYGYTF.

The rearrangement links TRBV14 to TRBJ2-7; D perhaps matches TRBD1 (5 bases). The CDR3 spans 15 residues. Looked up from germline, CDR1 is SGHDN and CDR2 is FVKESK. Trimming stripped 5 bases from V and 2 bases from J, with 16 bases between. CDR3 residues: CASSRRLGRTYEQYF. CDR3 nucleotide sequence: TGTGCCAGCAGCAGACGCCTGGGGCGTACCTACGAGCAGTACTTC.

A word on this clone: This sample includes further DNA sequences coding for the same CDR3. The chain is built from TRBV28 and TRBJ1-5; no clear D. V dropped 2 bases and J dropped 3 bases, with 5 bases sitting between them. This CDR3 has 13 residues. The germline gives CDR1 MDHEN, CDR2 SYDVKM. The CDR3 spells CASSLGPNQPQHF. For the CDR3, the DNA is TGTGCCAGCAGTTTAGGGCCCAATCAGCCCCAGCATTTT.

The chain couples TRBV10-3 to TRBJ1-2, with 8 bases aligning to TRBD1. Germline lookup yields CDR1 ENHRY and CDR2 SYGVKD. With V trimmed by 6 bases and J by 7 bases, 10 bases remained unmatched. The CDR3 is 14 residues long. CDR3 loop: CAIRDQGAGFGYTF. The CDR3 region has the DNA TGTGCCATCAGAGACCAGGGGGCTGGGTTTGGCTACACCTTC.

The chain uses TRBV11-2 and TRBJ2-3; no firm D call. The CDR3 sequence is 15 residues long. The germline V gene has CDR1 SGHAT and CDR2 FQNNGV. V lost 2 bases and J lost 0, with 9 bases in between. The CDR3 protein is CASSLQLGSTDTQYF. As DNA, the CDR3 is TGTGCCAGCAGCTTACAACTGGGTAGCACAGATACGCAGTATTTT.

This clone has a single count. Within the sample, other DNA sequences also encode this same CDR3. The rearrangement links TRBV19 to TRBJ2-7; 10 bases map to TRBD1. Germline-derived CDR1 and CDR2 are LNHDA and SQIVND (reference sequence). J gave up 0 bases and V 1 base, and 0 bases lay outside the gene matches. This CDR3 has 15 residues. CDR3: CASSIGDRGSYEQYF. In nucleotides, the CDR3 is TGTGCCAGTAGTATAGGGGACAGGGGCTCCTACGAGCAGTACTTC.

The chain couples TRBV4-3 to TRBJ2-1; TRBD2 matches 10 bases. The CDR3 runs to 16 residues. Germline CDR1 is LGHNA and CDR2 is YSLEER. J gave up 5 bases and V 0 bases, and 4 bases lay outside the gene matches. CDR3 residues: CASSQDRAGGDNEQFF. In DNA form, the CDR3 reads TGCGCCAGCAGCCAAGATCGAGCGGGAGGGGACAATGAGCAGTTCTTC.